This T cell receptor (beta chain) appears in the sequencing data of a study of T cell repertoires in cytomegalovirus infection. Using its own MiXCR run on the reads, TCRdb lists one record per CDR3 protein. The profile covers about 920,000 distinct CDR3 sequences, with approximately 31% appearing a single time and around an eighth taken by the ten largest. Of note for this clonotype: Its antigen is unidentified.

After removal of 5 bases from V and 5 bases from J, the junction contained 9 bases not matched to a gene. CDR3 length equals 16 residues. CDR1 and CDR2 from the germline V gene are PRHDT and FYEKMQ (reference sequence). The chain links TRBV13 to TRBJ2-1; the match to TRBD1 covers 10 bases. Sequences were derived from cultured CD8+ T cells from PBMCs, sampled from culture after CMV antigen stimulation. The TCR comes from a human donor in good health (CMV status not recorded). Some clones in this sample may be carry-over from other donors' samples. In DNA, the CDR3 is TGTGCCAGCAGCCCACGCGGGACAGGGGACCACAATGAGCAGTTCTTC. It encodes CASSPRGTGDHNEQFF.